The 17 T cell receptor beta chains given below trace back to one sample, sequenced in a study of OX40 agonist ivuxolimab in advanced cancers. Generated by immunoSEQ multiplex PCR, the TCRdb table keeps only in-frame clones and is missing some. The profile shows tens of thousands of clones, 80% to 85% of them singletons. This material consisted of CD4+ or CD8+ T cells sorted from blood, taken in a trial of the OX40 agonist ivuxolimab. The receptors were sampled from an adult with an advanced solid tumor such as melanoma, head and neck, liver or kidney cancer.

The J gene is TRBJ2-6, the V gene TRBV27, with TRBD1 matching over 7 bases. Germline-derived CDR1 and CDR2 are MNHEY and SMNVEV (reference sequence). V shed 3 bases, J shed 0 bases, and the junction held 14 bases outside the gene matches. The CDR3 loop spans 20 amino acids. The CDR3 DNA is TGTGCCAGCAGTTTCCGTCGGTGGGAACAGGGGTTCTCTGGGGCCAACGTCCTGACTTTC. This gives the protein CASSFRRWEQGFSGANVLTF.

This clone is categorized as medium-sized. The chain employs TRBV29-1 and TRBJ2-7; D is uncertain. Germline assignment: CDR1 SQVTM and CDR2 ANQGSEA. This CDR3 is 14 amino acids long. Trimming removed 6 bases at V and 1 base at J, with 16 bases between. As DNA, the CDR3 is TGCAGCGTCACTGATTCGGGTAGGTCCTACGAGCAGTACTTC. It encodes CSVTDSGRSYEQYF.

The chain carries TRBV6-5 and TRBJ1-3; tentatively, D is TRBD1 (6 bases). Per the germline V gene, CDR1 is MNHEY and CDR2 is SVGAGI. V was clipped by 2 bases and J by 2 bases, with 13 bases between them. This CDR3 comprises 16 residues. The CDR3 sequence is CASSYAQGFTGNTIYF. As DNA, the CDR3 is TGTGCCAGCAGTTACGCCCAGGGGTTCACTGGAAACACCATATATTTT.

The chain has TRBV5-5 and TRBJ2-1, with D perhaps TRBD1 (5 bases). CDR1 and CDR2 (germline): SGHKS, YYEKEE (reference sequence). V lost 4 bases to trimming and J lost 4 bases, with 18 bases between them. The CDR3 extends over 16 amino acids. The CDR3 nucleotides are TGTGCCAGCAGCCCCCTCAGGGTAGCACTATACAATGAGCAGTTCTTC. Translation gives CASSPLRVALYNEQFF.

CDR3 region: CASSFGSSYEQYF. The CDR3 DNA follows: TGCGCCAGCAGCTTCGGGAGCTCCTACGAGCAGTACTTC. J is TRBJ2-7 and V is TRBV5-1; D is possibly TRBD2 (6 bases). V lost 2 bases and J lost 0, with 6 bases in between. The CDR3 length is 13 residues. Per the germline V gene, CDR1 is SGHRS and CDR2 is YFSETQ.

This chain uses TRBV5-1 with TRBJ1-3; a possible D gene is TRBD1 (5 bases). This CDR3 has 18 residues. CDR1 and CDR2 (germline): SGHRS, YFSETQ. V lost 5 bases and J lost 3, with 24 bases in between. The CDR3 here is CASRPEPGTGSVGNTIYF. The CDR3 coding sequence is TGCGCCAGCAGGCCCGAACCAGGGACGGGGAGTGTTGGAAACACCATATATTTT.

The chain couples TRBV12-5 to TRBJ1-2; 10 positions agree with TRBD1. The CDR3 runs to 11 residues. The germline gives CDR1 LGHNT, CDR2 FRNRAP. CDR3 protein: CARQGAYGYTF. CDR3 in DNA: TGTGCCAGACAGGGGGCCTATGGCTACACCTTC.

The chain has TRBV2 and TRBJ2-1, with no clear D. V dropped 7 bases and J dropped 10 bases, with 20 bases sitting between them. Germline assignment: CDR1 SNHLY and CDR2 FYNNEI. The length of the CDR3 is 14 residues. The CDR3 loop is CASTSEQVGKEQFF. CDR3 nucleotides: TGTGCCAGCACCTCGGAGCAGGTTGGGAAAGAGCAGTTCTTC.

This chain joins TRBV7-8 and TRBJ2-7, with D possibly being TRBD2 (5 bases). The V end lost 3 bases, the J end lost 1 base, and 7 bases lay between the germline ends. Germline CDR1 SGHVS, CDR2 FQNEAQ. CDR3 length: 13 amino acids. CDR3 DNA sequence: TGTGCCAGCAGCTTCGGAGGTTCCTACGAGCAGTACTTC. It encodes CASSFGGSYEQYF.

The chain is built from TRBV19 and TRBJ1-1; 10 bases fit TRBD1. Unmatched junction bases numbered 7, after V lost 4 bases and J lost 5 bases. CDR1 and CDR2 (germline): LNHDA, SQIVND (reference sequence). The length of the CDR3 is 15 residues. The CDR3 here is CASSKLTGGRTEAFF. CDR3 bases: TGTGCCAGTAGTAAATTGACAGGGGGCAGGACTGAAGCTTTCTTT.

The V gene is TRBV6-5, the J gene TRBJ1-1; 9 positions match TRBD1. This CDR3 has 13 amino acids. The germline gives CDR1 MNHEY, CDR2 SVGAGI. After removal of 6 bases from V and 6 bases from J, the junction contained 5 bases not matched to a gene. The CDR3 loop reads CASRGTGNSEAFF. As DNA, the CDR3 is TGTGCCAGCAGAGGGACAGGGAATTCTGAAGCTTTCTTT.

The J gene is TRBJ2-2, the V gene TRBV5-1; D may correspond to TRBD1 or TRBD2 (5 bases each). V shed 0 bases and J shed 4 bases, with 10 bases lying between them. The germline V gene has CDR1 SGHRS and CDR2 YFSETQ. The CDR3 consists of 15 residues. CDR3 bases: TGCGCCAGCAGCTTGGGAGGTGGGGGCACCGGGGAGCTGTTTTTT. Translation gives CASSLGGGGTGELFF.

The CDR3 protein is CASSYTGEWTNEQFF. The CDR3 bases are TGTGCCAGCAGCTACACGGGGGAGTGGACGAATGAGCAGTTCTTC. The chain has TRBV7-3 and TRBJ2-1; tentatively, D is TRBD2 (6 bases). The CDR3 sequence is 15 residues long. In germline, CDR1 is SGHTA, CDR2 FQGTGA. The ends were cut back, 4 bases at V and 7 bases at J, with 17 bases in the middle.

V and J are TRBV5-1 and TRBJ2-7; 11 nucleotides align to TRBD2. V was clipped by 4 bases and J by 7 bases; unmatched bases: 7. CDR1 and CDR2 (germline): SGHRS, YFSETQ. CDR3 length: 14 amino acids. CDR3: CASSDPSGRKEQYF. CDR3 sequence (DNA): TGCGCCAGCAGCGATCCTAGCGGGAGGAAGGAGCAGTACTTC.

Concerning this clone itself: Other DNA sequences in this specimen translate into the identical CDR3. The rearrangement joins TRBV5-1 to TRBJ2-5, with 8 bases identical to TRBD2. V gave up 1 base and J gave up 2 bases; unmatched junction bases: 7. CDR1 and CDR2 from the germline V gene are SGHRS and YFSETQ. CDR3 length: 16 residues. The CDR3 loop reads CASSLLTSGKQETQYF. The CDR3 DNA follows: TGCGCCAGCAGCTTGCTAACTAGCGGAAAGCAAGAGACCCAGTACTTC.

V and J are TRBV7-9 and TRBJ1-1; 9 bases align to TRBD1. With V trimmed by 0 bases and J by 1 base, 3 bases remained unmatched. CDR3 length: 16 residues. Germline V CDR1 and CDR2: SEHNR, FQNEAQ (reference sequence). In DNA form, the CDR3 reads TGTGCCAGCAGCTTAGCTTGGGGACAGGGGAACACTGAAGCTTTCTTT. It specifies CASSLAWGQGNTEAFF.

For the CDR3, the DNA is TGCGCCAGCAGCACCCGGGAACACGAGCAGTACTTC. Encoded protein: CASSTREHEQYF. The rearrangement links TRBV5-1 to TRBJ2-7; TRBD2 is a possible D gene (5 bases). Germline V gene sequence: CDR1 SGHRS, CDR2 YFSETQ. The CDR3 is 12 amino acids. V lost 4 bases to trimming and J lost 5 bases, with 10 bases between them. Drawing the rest from reference TRBV5-1 and TRBJ2-7, the complete variable domain is KAGVTQTPRYLIKTRGQQVTLSCSPISGHRSVSWYQQTPGQGLQFLFEYFSETQRNKGNFPGRFSGRQFSNSRSEMNVSTLELGDSALYLCASSTREHEQYFGPGTRLTVT.